This TCR beta chain was identified during a study of blood T cell repertoires in COVID-19. Study-level information: Nucleic acid was either cDNA or gDNA, and it came from T cells, B-cell-depleted T cells, or PBMCs.

Looked up from germline, CDR1 is SGHDN and CDR2 is FVKESK. The J segment lost 8 bases and the V segment lost 4 bases, leaving 8 bases of the junction unmatched. This CDR3 has 15 residues. Authors' analysis steps: Reference gene primer amplification gave estimated nucleated cell counts. Libraries were prepared by immunoSEQ multiplex PCR; TCRdb keeps only in-frame clonotypes and omits some of them. Clone size and V and J calls were adopted from that table, with D and trimming inferred from the DNA. Of around 340,000 clones listed, around 80% are singletons. The sequencing input was peripheral blood. This chain uses TRBV14 with TRBJ1-6; 7 bases match TRBD1. The sequence derives from a man aged 25-40 years with active or convalescent COVID-19. For the CDR3, the DNA is TGTGCCAGCAGCCTACAGACAGGGCCTTATTCACCCCTCCACTTT. Translation: CASSLQTGPYSPLHF.